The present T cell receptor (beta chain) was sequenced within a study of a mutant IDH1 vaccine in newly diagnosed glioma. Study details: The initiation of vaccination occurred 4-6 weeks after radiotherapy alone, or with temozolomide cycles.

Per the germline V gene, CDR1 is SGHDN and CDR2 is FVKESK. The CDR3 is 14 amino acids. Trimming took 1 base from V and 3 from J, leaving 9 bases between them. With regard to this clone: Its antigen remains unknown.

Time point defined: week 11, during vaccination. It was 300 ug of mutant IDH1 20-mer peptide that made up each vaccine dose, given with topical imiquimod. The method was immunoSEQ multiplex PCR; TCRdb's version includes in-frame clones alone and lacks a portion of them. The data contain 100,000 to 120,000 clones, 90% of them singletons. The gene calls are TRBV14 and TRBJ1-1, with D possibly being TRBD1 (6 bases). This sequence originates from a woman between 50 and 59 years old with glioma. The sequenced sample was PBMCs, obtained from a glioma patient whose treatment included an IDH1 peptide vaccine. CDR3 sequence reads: CASSQGYRDTEAFF. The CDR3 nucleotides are TGTGCCAGCAGCCAAGGGTACAGGGACACTGAAGCTTTCTTT.